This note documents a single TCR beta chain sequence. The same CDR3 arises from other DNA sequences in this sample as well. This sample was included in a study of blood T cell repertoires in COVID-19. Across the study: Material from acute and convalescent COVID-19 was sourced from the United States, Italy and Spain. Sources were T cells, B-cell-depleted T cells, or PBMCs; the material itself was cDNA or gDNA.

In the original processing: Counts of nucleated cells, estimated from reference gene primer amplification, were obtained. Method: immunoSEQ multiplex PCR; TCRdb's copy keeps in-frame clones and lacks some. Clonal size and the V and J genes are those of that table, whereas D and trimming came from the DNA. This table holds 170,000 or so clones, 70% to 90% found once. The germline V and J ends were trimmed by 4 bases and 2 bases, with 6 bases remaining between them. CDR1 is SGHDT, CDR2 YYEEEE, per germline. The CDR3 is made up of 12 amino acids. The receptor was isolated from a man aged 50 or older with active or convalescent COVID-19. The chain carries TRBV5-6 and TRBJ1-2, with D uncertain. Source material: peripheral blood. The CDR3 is CASSPQNYGYTF. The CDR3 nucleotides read TGTGCCAGCAGCCCACAGAACTATGGCTACACCTTC. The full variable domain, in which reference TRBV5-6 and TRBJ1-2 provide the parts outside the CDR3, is DAGVTQSPTHLIKTRGQQVTLRCSPKSGHDTVSWYQQALGQGPQFIFQYYEEEERQRGNFPDRFSGHQFPNYSSELNVNALLLGDSALYLCASSPQNYGYTFGSGTRLTVV.